This TCR beta chain was captured by sequencing in a study of blood T cell repertoires in COVID-19. The CDR3 is made up of 14 amino acids. Per germline, CDR1 LNHNV and CDR2 YYDKDF (reference sequence). The V gene end was trimmed by 5 bases and the J gene end by 2 bases; junction bases not matched to a gene: 4. The method was immunoSEQ multiplex PCR; TCRdb's version includes in-frame clones alone and lacks a portion of them. Of around 260,000 clones in the sample, about 89% are singletons; the top ten hold over 2%. The chain links TRBV15 to TRBJ1-2, with 8 positions matching TRBD1. The sample taken for sequencing was peripheral blood. The source of this sequence is a woman under 40 with COVID-19, enrolled during active disease. The CDR3 here is CATSSRTGNYGYTF. The CDR3 DNA reads TGTGCCACCAGCTCCCGGACAGGGAACTATGGCTACACCTTC.